These T cell receptor beta chains were read from a single sample in a study of T cells in Graves' hyperthyroidism and ophthalmopathy. Each CDR3 protein gets one entry after TCRdb re-called the multiplex PCR reads with MiXCR. The repertoire holds roughly 500,000 distinct CDR3 sequences, with around 50% as singletons. Material: peripheral blood or thyroid tissue (not recorded which). The receptor source for this set is an adult woman with Graves' disease, either hyperthyroidism or ophthalmopathy (not recorded which). CDR3s include the opening cysteine and the closing phenylalanine or tryptophan.

V gene: TRBV7-9; J gene: TRBJ1-3; CDR3 protein: CASTPWGAGNTIYF
V gene: TRBV28; J gene: TRBJ1-2; CDR3 protein: CASSLSGQGAGYGYTF
V gene: TRBV10-2; J gene: TRBJ1-3; CDR3 protein: CASSGQVANTIYF
V gene: TRBV9; J gene: TRBJ1-5; CDR3 protein: CASSVGPRTGEQPQHF
V gene: TRBV20-1; J gene: TRBJ1-4; CDR3 protein: CSASTATNEKLFF
V gene: TRBV29-1; J gene: TRBJ2-7; CDR3 protein: CSVGGGSYEQYF
V gene: TRBV20-1; J gene: TRBJ1-1; CDR3 protein: CSATRQGVDTEAFF
V gene: TRBV20-1; J gene: TRBJ1-5; CDR3 protein: CSARGSAASNQPQHF
V gene: TRBV24-1; J gene: TRBJ1-5; CDR3 protein: CATSEPIRWGLGNQPQHF
V gene: TRBV5-5; J gene: TRBJ1-6; CDR3 protein: CASSLDNSPLHF